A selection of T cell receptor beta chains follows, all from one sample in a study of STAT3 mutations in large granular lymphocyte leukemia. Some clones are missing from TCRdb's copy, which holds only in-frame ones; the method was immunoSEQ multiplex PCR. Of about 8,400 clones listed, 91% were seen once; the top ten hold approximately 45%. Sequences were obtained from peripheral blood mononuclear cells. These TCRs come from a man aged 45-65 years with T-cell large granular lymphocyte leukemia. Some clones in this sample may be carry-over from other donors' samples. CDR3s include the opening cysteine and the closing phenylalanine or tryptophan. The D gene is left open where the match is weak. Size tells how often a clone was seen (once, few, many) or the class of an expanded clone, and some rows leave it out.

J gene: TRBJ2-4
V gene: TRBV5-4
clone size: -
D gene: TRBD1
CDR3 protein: CASGQGAEEDIQYF
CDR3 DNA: TGTGCCAGCGGTCAGGGGGCCGAGGAGGACATTCAGTACTTC

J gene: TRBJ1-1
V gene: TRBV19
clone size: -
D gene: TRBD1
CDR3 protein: CASSPDRANTEAFF
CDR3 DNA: TGTGCCAGTAGTCCGGACAGGGCAAACACTGAAGCTTTCTTT

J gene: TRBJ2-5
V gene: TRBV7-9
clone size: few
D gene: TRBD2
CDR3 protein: CASSSGIAGVETQYF
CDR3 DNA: TGTGCCAGCAGCTCCGGGATAGCGGGGGTAGAGACCCAGTACTTC

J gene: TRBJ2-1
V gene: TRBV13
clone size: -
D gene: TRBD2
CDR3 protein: CASSSRWGGSYNEQFF
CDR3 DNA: TGTGCCAGCAGCTCGCGATGGGGCGGGAGCTACAATGAGCAGTTCTTC

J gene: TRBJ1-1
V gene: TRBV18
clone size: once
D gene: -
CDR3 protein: CASSPDPGGTEAFF
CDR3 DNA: TGTGCCAGCTCACCCGACCCGGGGGGCACTGAAGCTTTCTTT

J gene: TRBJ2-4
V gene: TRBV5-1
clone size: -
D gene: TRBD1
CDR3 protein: CASSSGQGDKNIQYF
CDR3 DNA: TGCGCCAGCAGCTCAGGACAGGGGGACAAAAACATTCAGTACTTC

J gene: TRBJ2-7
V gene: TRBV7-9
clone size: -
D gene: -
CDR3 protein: CASSLAGGGAYEQYF
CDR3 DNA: TGTGCCAGCAGCTTAGCCGGTGGGGGGGCGTACGAGCAGTACTTC

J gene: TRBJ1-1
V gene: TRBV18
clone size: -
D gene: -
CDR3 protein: CASSPQLGSGEAFF
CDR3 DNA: TGTGCCAGCTCACCACAACTCGGATCTGGGGAAGCTTTCTTT

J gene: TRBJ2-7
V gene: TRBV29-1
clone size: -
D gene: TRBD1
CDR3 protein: CSVEQGEPYEQYF
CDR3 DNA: TGCAGCGTTGAACAGGGGGAACCCTACGAGCAGTACTTC

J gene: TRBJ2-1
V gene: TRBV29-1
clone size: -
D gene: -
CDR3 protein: CSVQLGSVVRNEQFF
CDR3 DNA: TGCAGCGTCCAGCTCGGTTCGGTAGTTAGGAATGAGCAGTTCTTC

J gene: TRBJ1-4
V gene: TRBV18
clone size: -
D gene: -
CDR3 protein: CASSPEGGVEKLFF
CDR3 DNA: TGTGCCAGCTCACCAGAGGGGGGAGTTGAAAAACTGTTTTTT

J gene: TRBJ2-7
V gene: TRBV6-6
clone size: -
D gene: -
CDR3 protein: CASSRGLGYEQYF
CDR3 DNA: TGTGCCAGCAGCCGTGGACTTGGCTACGAGCAGTACTTC

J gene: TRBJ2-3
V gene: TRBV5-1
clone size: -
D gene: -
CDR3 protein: CASSLGQRHTDTQYF
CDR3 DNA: TGCGCCAGCAGCTTGGGCCAGCGACACACAGATACGCAGTATTTT

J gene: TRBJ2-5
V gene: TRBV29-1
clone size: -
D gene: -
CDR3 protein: CSTGFRETQYF
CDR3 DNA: TGCAGCACAGGGTTTCGAGAGACCCAGTACTTC

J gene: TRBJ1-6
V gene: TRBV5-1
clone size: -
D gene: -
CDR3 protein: CASSLEGAKNSPLHF
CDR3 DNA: TGCGCCAGCAGCTTGGAAGGGGCCAAGAATTCACCCCTCCACTTT

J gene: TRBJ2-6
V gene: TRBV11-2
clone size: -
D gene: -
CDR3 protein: CASSLNPSGANVLTF
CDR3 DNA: TGTGCCAGCAGCTTAAACCCCTCTGGGGCCAACGTCCTGACTTTC

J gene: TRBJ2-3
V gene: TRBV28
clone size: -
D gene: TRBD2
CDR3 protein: CASTTGREGTQYF
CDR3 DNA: TGTGCCAGCACCACAGGCCGGGAGGGTACGCAGTATTTT

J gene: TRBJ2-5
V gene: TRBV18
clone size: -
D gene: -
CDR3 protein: CASSPDSSLPTQYF
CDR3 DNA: TGTGCCAGCTCACCGGACAGTTCTCTACCGACCCAGTACTTC

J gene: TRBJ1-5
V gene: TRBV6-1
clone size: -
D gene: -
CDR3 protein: CASSRGIGKGTQHF
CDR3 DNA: TGTGCCAGCAGCCGGGGTATCGGGAAGGGGACCCAGCATTTT

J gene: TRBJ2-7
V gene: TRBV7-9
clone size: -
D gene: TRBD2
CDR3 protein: CASKEAGGYEQYF
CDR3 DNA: TGTGCCAGCAAGGAGGCGGGAGGCTACGAGCAGTACTTC

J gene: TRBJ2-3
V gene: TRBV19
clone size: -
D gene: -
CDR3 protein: CASSTGVPGTDTQYF
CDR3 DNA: TGTGCCAGTAGTACAGGGGTCCCGGGCACAGATACGCAGTATTTT

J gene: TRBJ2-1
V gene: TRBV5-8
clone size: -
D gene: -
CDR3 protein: CASSGRLSYNEQFF
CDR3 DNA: TGTGCCAGCAGCGGTCGCCTATCCTACAATGAGCAGTTCTTC

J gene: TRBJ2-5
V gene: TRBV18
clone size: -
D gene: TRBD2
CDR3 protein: CASSLPRSGDSGGQETQYF
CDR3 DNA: TGTGCCAGCTCACTACCACGGTCAGGGGATAGCGGGGGACAAGAGACCCAGTACTTC

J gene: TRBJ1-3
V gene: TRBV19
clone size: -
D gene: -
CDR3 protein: CASSNGIRGNTIYF
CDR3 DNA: TGTGCCAGTAGTAACGGCATCCGGGGAAACACCATATATTTT

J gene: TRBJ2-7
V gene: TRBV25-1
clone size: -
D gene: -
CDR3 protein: CASSDSEQYF
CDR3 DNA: TGTGCCAGCAGTGACAGCGAGCAGTACTTC

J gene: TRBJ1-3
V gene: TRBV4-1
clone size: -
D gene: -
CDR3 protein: CASGRGVEISGNTIYF
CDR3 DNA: TGCGCCAGCGGAAGGGGGGTGGAAATTAGTGGAAACACCATATATTTT

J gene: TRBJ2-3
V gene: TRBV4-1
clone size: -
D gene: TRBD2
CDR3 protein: CASSGGLAGEDTQYF
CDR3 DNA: TGCGCCAGCAGCGGGGGACTAGCGGGAGAAGATACGCAGTATTTT

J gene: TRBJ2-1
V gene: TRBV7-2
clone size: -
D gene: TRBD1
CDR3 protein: CASSLEVTGGAEQFF
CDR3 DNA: TGTGCCAGCAGCTTAGAGGTGACAGGGGGCGCTGAGCAGTTCTTC

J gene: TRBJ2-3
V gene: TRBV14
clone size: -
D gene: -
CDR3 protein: CASSFGLEGADTQYF
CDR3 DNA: TGTGCCAGCAGCTTCGGACTCGAAGGGGCAGATACGCAGTATTTT

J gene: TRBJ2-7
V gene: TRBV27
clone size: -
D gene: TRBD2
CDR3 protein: CASSSLLPGRNEQYF
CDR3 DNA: TGTGCCAGCAGTTCCCTTCTACCCGGGAGGAACGAGCAGTACTTC